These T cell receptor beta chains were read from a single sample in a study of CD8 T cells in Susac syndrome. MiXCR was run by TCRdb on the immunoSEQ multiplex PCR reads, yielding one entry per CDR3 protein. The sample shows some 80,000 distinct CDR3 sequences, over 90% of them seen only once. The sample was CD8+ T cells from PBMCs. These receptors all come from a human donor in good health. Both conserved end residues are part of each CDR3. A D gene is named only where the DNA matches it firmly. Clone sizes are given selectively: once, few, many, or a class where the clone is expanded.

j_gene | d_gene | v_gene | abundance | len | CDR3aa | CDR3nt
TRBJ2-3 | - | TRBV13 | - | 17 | CASSFTDGLPGTDTQYF | TGTGCCAGCAGCTTTACAGACGGACTACCAGGCACAGATACGCAGTATTTT
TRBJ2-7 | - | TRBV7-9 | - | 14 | CASSLVGGLYEQYF | TGTGCCAGCAGCTTAGTCGGCGGGCTCTACGAGCAGTACTTC
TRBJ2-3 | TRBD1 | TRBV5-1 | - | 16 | CASSFADRVQLDTQYF | TGCGCCAGCAGCTTCGCCGACAGGGTTCAACTTGATACGCAGTATTTT
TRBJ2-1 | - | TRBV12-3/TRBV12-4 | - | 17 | CASSVRGDPFSYNEQFF | TGTGCCAGCAGTGTCAGGGGGGACCCGTTCTCCTACAATGAGCAGTTCTTC
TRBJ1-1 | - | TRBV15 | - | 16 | CATSARLGGVNTEAFF | TGTGCCACCAGCGCCCGTCTCGGGGGGGTGAACACTGAAGCTTTCTTT
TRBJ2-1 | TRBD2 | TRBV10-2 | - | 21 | CASSESVLASGRYVSYNEQFF | TGCGCCAGCAGTGAGAGCGTATTGGCTAGCGGGAGGTACGTTTCCTACAATGAGCAGTTCTTC
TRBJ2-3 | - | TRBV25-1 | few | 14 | CASSVGGSTDTQYF | TGTGCCAGCAGTGTGGGGGGCAGCACAGATACGCAGTATTTT
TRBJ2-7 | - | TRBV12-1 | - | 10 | CASRGLEQYF | TGTGCCAGCCGAGGATTGGAGCAGTACTTC
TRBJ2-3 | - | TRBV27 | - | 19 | CASSTSTYFSSTRTDTQYF | TGTGCCAGCAGTACGTCCACTTATTTTTCTAGCACGCGCACAGATACGCAGTATTTT
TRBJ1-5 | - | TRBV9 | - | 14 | CASSVGGLNQPQHF | TGTGCCAGCAGCGTAGGGGGTTTGAATCAGCCCCAGCATTTT
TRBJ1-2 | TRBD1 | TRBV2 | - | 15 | CASSELGQGSGGYTF | TGTGCCAGCAGTGAGCTAGGACAGGGTAGTGGAGGCTACACCTTC
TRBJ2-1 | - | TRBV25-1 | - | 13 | CASCRGSYNEQFF | TGTGCCAGCTGTAGGGGCAGCTACAATGAGCAGTTCTTC
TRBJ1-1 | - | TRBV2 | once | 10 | CASKGPEAFF | TGTGCCAGCAAAGGCCCCGAAGCTTTCTTT
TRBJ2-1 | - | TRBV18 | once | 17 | CASSPRGSPIPYNEQFF | TGTGCCAGCTCACCCCGCGGAAGCCCAATCCCCTACAATGAGCAGTTCTTC
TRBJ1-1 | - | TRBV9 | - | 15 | CASSVGGGWNTEAFF | TGTGCCAGCAGCGTAGGTGGGGGATGGAACACTGAAGCTTTCTTT
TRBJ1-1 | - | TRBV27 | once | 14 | CASSLSSGATEAFF | TGTGCCAGCAGTTTATCTTCGGGTGCCACTGAAGCTTTCTTT
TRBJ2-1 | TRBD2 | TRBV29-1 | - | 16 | CSVGPYREGSYNEQFF | TGCAGCGTTGGACCCTACCGGGAGGGGTCCTACAATGAGCAGTTCTTC
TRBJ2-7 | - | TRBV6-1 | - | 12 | CASSEIAHEQYF | TGTGCCAGCAGTGAAATAGCCCACGAGCAGTACTTC
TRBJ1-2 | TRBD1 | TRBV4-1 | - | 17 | CASSQEPHRGLVYGYTF | TGCGCCAGCAGCCAAGAGCCCCACAGGGGGCTCGTCTATGGCTACACCTTC
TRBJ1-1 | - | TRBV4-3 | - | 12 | CAARGVYPEAFF | TGCGCCGCCCGGGGGGTATACCCCGAAGCTTTCTTT
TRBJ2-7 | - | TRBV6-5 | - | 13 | CASQQGSRYEQYF | TGTGCCAGCCAACAGGGAAGTCGGTACGAGCAGTACTTC
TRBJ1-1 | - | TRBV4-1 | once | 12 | CASSQEGSEAFF | TGCGCCAGCAGCCAAGAAGGTAGCGAAGCTTTCTTT
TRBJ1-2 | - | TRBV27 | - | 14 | CASSGGSHRGGYTF | TGTGCCAGCAGTGGAGGGAGTCACCGGGGTGGCTACACCTTC
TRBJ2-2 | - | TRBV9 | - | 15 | CASSVDLANTGELFF | TGTGCCAGCAGCGTAGATCTAGCTAATACCGGGGAGCTGTTTTTT
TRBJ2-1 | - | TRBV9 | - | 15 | CASSVAGGNYNEQFF | TGTGCCAGCAGCGTAGCCGGGGGCAACTACAATGAGCAGTTCTTC
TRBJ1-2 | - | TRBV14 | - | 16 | CASSQDRRGAIRGYTF | TGTGCCAGCAGCCAAGATCGACGGGGGGCTATTAGAGGCTACACCTTC
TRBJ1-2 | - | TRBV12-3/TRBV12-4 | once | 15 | CASSSGPAVIYGYTF | TGTGCCAGCAGTTCCGGGCCGGCTGTCATCTATGGCTACACCTTC
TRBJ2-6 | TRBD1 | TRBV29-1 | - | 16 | CSVMGTGASGANVLTF | TGCAGCGTTATGGGGACAGGAGCTTCTGGGGCCAACGTCCTGACTTTC
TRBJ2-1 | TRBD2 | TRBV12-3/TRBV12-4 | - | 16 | CASSSLAGEGSNEQFF | TGTGCCAGCAGCTCATTAGCGGGAGAGGGTAGCAATGAGCAGTTCTTC
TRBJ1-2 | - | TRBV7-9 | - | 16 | CASSLGPGLFNYGYTF | TGTGCCAGCAGCTTAGGCCCGGGACTCTTTAACTATGGCTACACCTTC
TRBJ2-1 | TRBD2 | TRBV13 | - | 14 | CASGTSGSYNEQFF | TGTGCCAGCGGCACTAGCGGTTCCTACAATGAGCAGTTCTTC
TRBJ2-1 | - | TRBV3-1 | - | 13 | CASSQRYPHEQFF | TGTGCCAGCAGCCAACGGTACCCCCATGAGCAGTTCTTC
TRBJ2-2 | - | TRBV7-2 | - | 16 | CASSLERYANTGELFF | TGTGCCAGCAGCTTAGAGCGGTACGCGAACACCGGGGAGCTGTTTTTT
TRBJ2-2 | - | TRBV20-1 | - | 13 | CSVRDPNTGELFF | TGCAGTGTTAGAGACCCGAACACCGGGGAGCTGTTTTTT
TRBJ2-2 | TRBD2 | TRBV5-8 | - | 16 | CASSLAGGHGTGELFF | TGTGCCAGCAGCTTGGCGGGGGGGCACGGCACCGGGGAGCTGTTTTTT
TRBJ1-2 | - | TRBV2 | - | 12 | CASDTSVDGYTF | TGTGCCAGCGACACCTCGGTGGATGGCTACACCTTC
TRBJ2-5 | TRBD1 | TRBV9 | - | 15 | CASSVGGTDQETQYF | TGTGCCAGCAGCGTAGGTGGGACAGACCAAGAGACCCAGTACTTC
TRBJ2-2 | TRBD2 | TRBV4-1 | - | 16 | CASSLGTSGSSGELFF | TGCGCCAGCAGCCTCGGGACTAGCGGGAGTTCTGGGGAGCTGTTTTTT
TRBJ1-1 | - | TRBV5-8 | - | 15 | CASSLGFGKDTEAFF | TGTGCCAGCAGCTTAGGGTTCGGGAAGGACACTGAAGCTTTCTTT
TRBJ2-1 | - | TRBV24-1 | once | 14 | CATSEGSSYNEQFF | TGTGCCACCAGTGAAGGGAGCTCCTACAATGAGCAGTTCTTC
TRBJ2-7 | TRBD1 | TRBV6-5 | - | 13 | CASSLPTGGEQYF | TGTGCCAGCAGTCTCCCCACAGGGGGCGAGCAGTACTTC
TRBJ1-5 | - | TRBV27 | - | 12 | CASGLTVQPQHF | TGTGCCAGCGGCCTGACGGTACAGCCCCAGCATTTT
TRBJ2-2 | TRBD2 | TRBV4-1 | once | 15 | CASSLTSVRPGELFF | TGCGCCAGCAGCCTGACTAGCGTCAGGCCCGGGGAGCTGTTTTTT
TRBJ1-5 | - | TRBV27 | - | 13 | CASSSTPGRPQHF | TGTGCCAGCAGTTCAACCCCGGGACGCCCACAGCATTTT
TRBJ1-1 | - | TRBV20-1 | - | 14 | CSARDHIRNTEAFF | TGCAGTGCTAGAGATCATATAAGGAACACTGAAGCTTTCTTT
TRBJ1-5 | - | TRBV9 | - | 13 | CASSVADGQPQHF | TGTGCCAGCAGCGTAGCAGATGGCCAGCCCCAGCATTTT
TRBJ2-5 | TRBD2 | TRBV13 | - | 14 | CASSSPHSGETQYF | TGTGCCAGCAGCTCGCCCCATAGCGGGGAGACCCAGTACTTC
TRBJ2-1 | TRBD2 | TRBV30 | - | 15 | CAGTSGTSSYNEQFF | TGTGCCGGAACCAGCGGGACTAGCTCCTACAATGAGCAGTTCTTC
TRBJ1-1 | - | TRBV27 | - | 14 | CASSLSGSARWAFF | TGTGCCAGCAGTTTATCGGGCAGCGCGAGGTGGGCTTTCTTT
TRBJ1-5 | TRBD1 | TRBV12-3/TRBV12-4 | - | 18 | CASSSQDRRAYSNQPQHF | TGTGCCAGCAGTTCCCAGGACAGGCGCGCGTATAGCAATCAGCCCCAGCATTTT
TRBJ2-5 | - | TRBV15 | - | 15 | CATSSKPDEAETQYF | TGTGCCACCAGCAGTAAACCGGACGAGGCTGAGACCCAGTACTTC
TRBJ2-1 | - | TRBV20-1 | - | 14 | CSAAPRVSYNEQFF | TGCAGTGCCGCCCCCAGGGTTTCCTACAATGAGCAGTTCTTC
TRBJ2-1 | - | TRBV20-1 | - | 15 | CSARGSEAVYNEQFF | TGCAGTGCTAGAGGTAGCGAAGCGGTCTACAATGAGCAGTTCTTC
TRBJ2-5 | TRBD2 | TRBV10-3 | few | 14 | CAIRSGGEQETQYF | TGTGCCATTCGTAGCGGGGGGGAGCAAGAGACCCAGTACTTC